This TCR beta chain was identified in a study of OX40 agonist ivuxolimab in advanced cancers. Overall study: Patients took ivuxolimab, an agonistic anti-OX40 (CD134) antibody. The dose-escalation cohort had hepatocellular carcinoma, melanoma, renal cell or head and neck cancer. Overall study results and limits: Partial responders at 0.1-3.0 mg/kg had among the lowest clonal expansion.

Using immunoSEQ multiplex PCR, the repertoire was profiled, and TCRdb retains in-frame clones only, with some absent. The sample has 23,000 or so clones, 84% seen once; the top ten hold about 30%. The CDR3 has 14 residues. Germline V CDR1 and CDR2: SNHLY, FYNNEI. Details on this clone: What it binds is unknown. At one boundary the junction diverges from the germline segment, which might be a read error.

The material was CD4+ or CD8+ T cells sorted from blood, obtained in a trial of the OX40 agonist ivuxolimab. This receptor was taken from an adult with an advanced solid tumor such as melanoma, head and neck, liver or kidney cancer. This sequence joins TRBV2 and TRBJ2-3; D gene uncertain. DNA for the CDR3: TGTGCCAGCAGTGAAGACCTGAGCAGAGATACGCAGTATTTT. It yields the protein CASSEDLSRDTQYF.